This T cell receptor (beta chain) comes out of a study of T cells in Graves' hyperthyroidism and ophthalmopathy. At the level of the study: Specimen type is peripheral blood, collected at initial diagnosis prior to any treatment.

CDR3 length: 18 residues. Germline CDR1 reads KGHSH; CDR2 reads LQKENI. This clonotype appeared a few times. At one end, the junction sequence differs from germline, possibly due to a read error. TCR beta CDR3 sequences were amplified from RNA transcripts. The HTBI primer set served for first-round RT-PCR of the TCR CDR3. One entry per CDR3 protein, called by TCRdb with MiXCR from the multiplex PCR reads. The data contain around 480,000 distinct CDR3 sequences, approximately 14% of them seen just once; the ten biggest clones take up 15% to 20%. Disease duration under 2 months; hyperthyroidism patients were aged 18 to 65. Orbital computed tomography, thyroid ultrasound, serum thyroxine and TRAb, and clinical symptoms together informed the diagnoses.

V usage is TRBV18 and J usage is TRBJ2-6; D assignment may be TRBD1 or TRBD2 (5 bases each). Sequenced material: blood. This TCR came from a woman aged 18-29 years with Graves' hyperthyroidism. As DNA, the CDR3 is TGTGCCAGCTCACCACAGTTGTTTGAGGGATCTGGGGCCAACGTCCAGACTTTC. The encoded protein is CASSPQLFEGSGANVQTF.